The T cell receptor beta chain described here comes from a study of T cells in Graves' hyperthyroidism and ophthalmopathy. Authors of the study amplified TCR beta CDR3 regions from RNA transcripts. The TCR CDR3 first-round RT-PCR relied on the HTBI primer set. TCRdb analysed the multiplex PCR reads with MiXCR anew, one entry per CDR3 protein. This table has more than 300,000 distinct CDR3 sequences, about 13% appearing once. The CDR3 sequence is 17 residues long. V dropped 3 bases and J dropped 0 bases, with 12 bases sitting between them. Per the germline V gene, CDR1 is LGHDT and CDR2 is YNNKEL (reference sequence). This clonotype was counted only a few times.

The rearrangement joins TRBV3-1 to TRBJ2-6; no clear D gene. Sequenced input: blood. The receptor's source is a woman aged 18-30 years with Graves' hyperthyroidism. In DNA form, the CDR3 reads TGTGCCAGCAGCCAGGGCCACCAAACCTCTGGGGCCAACGTCCTGACTTTC. Translation: CASSQGHQTSGANVLTF. The variable domain in full, completed from reference TRBV3-1 and TRBJ2-6, reads DTAVSQTPKYLVTQMGNDKSIKCEQNLGHDTMYWYKQDSKKFLKIMFSYNNKELIINETVPNRFSPKSPDKAHLNLHINSLELGDSAVYFCASSQGHQTSGANVLTFGAGSRLTVL.